Sequencing of this T cell receptor beta chain was carried out in a study of CD8 T cells in Susac syndrome. RNA, at about 0.45 to 1 ug, was reverse transcribed with random hexamers. Amplification of the TCR beta CDR3 was carried out by immunoSEQ multiplex PCR, which spanned a total of 54 Vbeta and 13 Jbeta segments. TCRdb re-derived calls from the immunoSEQ multiplex PCR reads in MiXCR, one entry per CDR3 protein. The sample includes under 200,000 distinct CDR3 sequences, about 95% of them seen just once. V lost 1 base, J lost 2 bases, and 6 bases lay in between. Germline-derived CDR1 and CDR2 are SGDLS and YYNGEE. The CDR3 is 13 residues long. TCR beta from blood CD8+ and CD4+ T cells was sequenced.

The V and J genes are TRBV9 and TRBJ1-1; D is undetermined. The sequence was obtained from a human donor in good health. Sequenced sample: CD4+ T cells from PBMCs. The DNA of the CDR3 is TGTGCCAGCAGCGTAAGCTACAACACTGAAGCTTTCTTT. As protein: CASSVSYNTEAFF.